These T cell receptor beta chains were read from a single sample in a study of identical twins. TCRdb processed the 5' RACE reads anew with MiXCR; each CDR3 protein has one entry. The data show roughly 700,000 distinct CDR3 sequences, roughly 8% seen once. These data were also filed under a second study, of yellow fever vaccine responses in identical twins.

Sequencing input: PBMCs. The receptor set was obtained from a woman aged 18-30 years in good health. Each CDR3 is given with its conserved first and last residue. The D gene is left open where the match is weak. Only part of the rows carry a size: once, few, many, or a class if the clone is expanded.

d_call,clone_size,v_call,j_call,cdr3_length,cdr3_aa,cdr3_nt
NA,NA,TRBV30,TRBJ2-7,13,CAWSAGLSYEQYF,TGTGCCTGGAGTGCGGGACTCTCCTACGAGCAGTACTTC
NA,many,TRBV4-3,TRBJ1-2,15,CASSVRLAGSGGYTF,TGCGCCAGCAGTGTTCGGTTAGCCGGGTCCGGGGGCTACACCTTC
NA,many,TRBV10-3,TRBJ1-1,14,CAISESWGQTEAFF,TGTGCCATCAGTGAGTCGTGGGGGCAGACTGAAGCTTTCTTT
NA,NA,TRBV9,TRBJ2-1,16,CASSVEGRMAHNEQFF,TGTGCCAGCAGCGTAGAGGGCAGGATGGCACACAATGAGCAGTTCTTC
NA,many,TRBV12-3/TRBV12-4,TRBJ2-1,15,CATSRSSGSYNEQFF,TGTGCCACCTCGCGCAGCAGTGGCTCCTACAATGAGCAGTTCTTC
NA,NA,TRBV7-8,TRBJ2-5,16,CASSLPRRVNQETQYF,TGTGCCAGCAGCTTACCCAGGAGGGTAAACCAAGAGACCCAGTACTTC
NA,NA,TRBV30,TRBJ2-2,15,CAWSVQVGGAGELFF,TGTGCCTGGAGTGTACAAGTAGGGGGGGCCGGGGAGCTGTTTTTT
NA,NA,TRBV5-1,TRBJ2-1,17,CASSLAVQPMRLMKQFF,TGCGCCAGCAGCTTGGCCGTACAGCCAATGCGGTTAATGAAGCAGTTCTTC
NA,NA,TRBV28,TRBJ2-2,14,CATQTGSYTGELFF,TGTGCCACCCAAACAGGGTCCTACACCGGGGAGCTGTTTTTT
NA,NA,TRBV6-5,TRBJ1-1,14,CASSYVPRNTEAFF,TGTGCCAGCAGTTACGTCCCTAGGAACACTGAAGCTTTCTTT
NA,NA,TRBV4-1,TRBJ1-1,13,CASSIQGSTEAFF,TGCGCCAGCAGTATACAGGGTAGCACTGAAGCTTTCTTT
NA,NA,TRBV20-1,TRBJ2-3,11,CRPASTDTQYF,TGCAGGCCCGCTAGCACAGATACGCAGTATTTT
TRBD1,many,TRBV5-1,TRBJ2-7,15,CASSLGLGQRYEQYF,TGCGCCAGCAGCTTGGGTCTGGGACAGAGGTACGAGCAGTACTTC
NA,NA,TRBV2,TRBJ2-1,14,CASPGQRSYNEQFF,TGTGCCAGCCCTGGGCAGCGGAGTTACAATGAGCAGTTCTTC
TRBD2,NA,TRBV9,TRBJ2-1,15,CASSVWTSEYNEQFF,TGTGCCAGCAGCGTTTGGACTAGCGAGTACAATGAGCAGTTCTTC
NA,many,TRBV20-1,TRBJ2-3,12,CSARDNGDTQYF,TGCAGTGCTAGAGATAACGGAGATACGCAGTATTTT
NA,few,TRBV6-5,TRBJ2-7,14,CASRLAPARDEQYF,TGTGCCAGCAGGTTAGCCCCTGCCAGAGACGAGCAGTACTTC
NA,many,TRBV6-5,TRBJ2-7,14,CASSYGQGTLEQYF,TGTGCCAGCAGTTACGGCCAGGGTACCCTCGAGCAGTACTTC
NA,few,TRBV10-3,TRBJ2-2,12,CAISEGTGELFF,TGTGCCATCTCGGAGGGAACCGGGGAGCTGTTTTTT
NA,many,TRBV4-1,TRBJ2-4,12,CASSPKGGIQYF,TGCGCCAGCAGCCCTAAGGGGGGCATTCAGTACTTC
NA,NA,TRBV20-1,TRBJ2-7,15,CSARKPLPINYEQYF,TGCAGTGCTAGGAAACCCCTCCCTATAAACTACGAGCAGTACTTC
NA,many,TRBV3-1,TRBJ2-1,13,CASSPTSLNEQFF,TGTGCCAGCAGCCCAACTTCCCTCAATGAGCAGTTCTTC
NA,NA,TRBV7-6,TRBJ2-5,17,CASSLFATETTAWAQYF,TGTGCCAGCAGCTTATTTGCAACAGAGACGACCGCCTGGGCACAGTACTTC
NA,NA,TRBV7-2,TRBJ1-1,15,CASSTRRSGRTEAFF,TGTGCCAGCAGTACCCGGAGGTCTGGGAGAACTGAAGCTTTCTTT
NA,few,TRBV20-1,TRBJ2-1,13,CSAVTGAYNEQFF,TGCAGTGCTGTGACGGGGGCCTACAATGAGCAGTTCTTC
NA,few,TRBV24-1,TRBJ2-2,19,CATSDFATRSEGPPGELFF,TGTGCCACCAGTGATTTCGCGACACGCTCCGAAGGGCCCCCCGGGGAGCTGTTTTTT
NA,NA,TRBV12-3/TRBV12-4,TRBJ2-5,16,CASSFSSGGGFQTQYF,TGTGCCAGCAGTTTCAGCAGTGGGGGAGGATTCCAGACCCAGTACTTC
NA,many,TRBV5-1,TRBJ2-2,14,CASESGSNTGELFF,TGCGCCAGCGAGTCGGGATCGAACACCGGGGAGCTGTTTTTT
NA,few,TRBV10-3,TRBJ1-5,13,CAISESEYQPQHF,TGTGCCATCAGTGAGTCCGAATATCAGCCCCAGCATTTT
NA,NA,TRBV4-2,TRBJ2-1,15,CASSPQQGGAEVLFF,TGTGCCAGCAGCCCCCAACAGGGAGGGGCGGAAGTACTGTTCTTC
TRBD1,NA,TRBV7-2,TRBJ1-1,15,CASSDWTGMNTEAFF,TGTGCCAGCAGCGATTGGACAGGGATGAACACTGAAGCTTTCTTT
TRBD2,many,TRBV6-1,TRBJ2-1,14,CASRASGSDNEQFF,TGTGCCAGCAGGGCTAGCGGCAGTGACAATGAGCAGTTCTTC
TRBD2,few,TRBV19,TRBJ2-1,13,CASSQLASNEQFF,TGTGCCAGTAGCCAACTAGCGAGCAATGAGCAGTTCTTC
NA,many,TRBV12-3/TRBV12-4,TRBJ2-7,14,CASSGTVSSYEQYF,TGTGCCAGCAGCGGGACGGTTAGCTCCTACGAGCAGTACTTC
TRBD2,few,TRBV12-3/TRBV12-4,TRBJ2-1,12,CASSLKRGSQFF,TGTGCCAGCAGCCTCAAGCGGGGCTCGCAGTTCTTC
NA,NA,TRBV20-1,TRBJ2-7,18,CSARDWGQGRGETYEQYF,TGCAGTGCTAGAGATTGGGGCCAGGGAAGGGGCGAAACCTACGAGCAGTACTTC
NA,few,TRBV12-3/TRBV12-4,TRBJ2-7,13,CASSLVAVGEQYF,TGTGCCAGCAGTTTAGTGGCAGTTGGCGAGCAGTACTTC
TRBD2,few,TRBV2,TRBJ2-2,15,CAGEELAGESGELFF,TGTGCCGGGGAAGAACTAGCGGGGGAAAGCGGGGAGCTGTTTTTT
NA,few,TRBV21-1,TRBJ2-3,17,CASSTKGRDRSTDTQYF,TGTGCCAGCAGCACAAAAGGAAGGGACAGGAGCACAGATACGCAGTATTTT
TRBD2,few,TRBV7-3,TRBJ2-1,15,CASSLQAGGPNEQFF,TGTGCCAGCAGCTTACAAGCGGGGGGGCCCAATGAGCAGTTCTTC